The source of this T cell receptor (beta chain) is a study of CD8+ T cells in alopecia areata. Extracted RNA was reverse transcribed into cDNA, the sequencing template. Generated by immunoSEQ multiplex PCR, the TCRdb table keeps only in-frame clones and is missing some. The sample lists around 160,000 clones, 85% to 90% occurring once. V lost 0 bases to trimming and J lost 0 bases; unmatched junction nucleotides: 1. This CDR3 has 15 amino acids. Per the germline V gene, CDR1 is MGHRA and CDR2 is YSYEKL. This clone was seen a single time. Source: CD8+ T cells sorted from blood, taken at week 0. This chain uses TRBV4-1 with TRBJ2-5; 7 nucleotides match TRBD1. This receptor was taken from a human donor with alopecia areata. CDR3 sequence reads: CASSQEDRDQETQYF. DNA for the CDR3: TGCGCCAGCAGCCAAGAAGACAGGGACCAAGAGACCCAGTACTTC.